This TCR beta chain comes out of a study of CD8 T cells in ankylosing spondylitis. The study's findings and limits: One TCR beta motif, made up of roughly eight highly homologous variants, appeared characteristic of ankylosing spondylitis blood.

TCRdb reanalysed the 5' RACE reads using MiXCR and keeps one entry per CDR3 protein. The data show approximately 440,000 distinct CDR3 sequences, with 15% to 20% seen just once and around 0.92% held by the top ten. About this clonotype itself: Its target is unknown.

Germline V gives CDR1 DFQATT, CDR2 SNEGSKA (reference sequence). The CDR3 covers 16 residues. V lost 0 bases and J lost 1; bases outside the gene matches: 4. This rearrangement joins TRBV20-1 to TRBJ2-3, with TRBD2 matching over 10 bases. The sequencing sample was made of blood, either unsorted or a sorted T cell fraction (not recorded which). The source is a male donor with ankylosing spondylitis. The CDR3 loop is CSARDLLAGGTDTQYF. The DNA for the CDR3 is TGCAGTGCTAGAGATCTGCTAGCGGGGGGCACAGATACGCAGTATTTT.